Listed here are 14 T cell receptor beta chains from one sample, sequenced in a study of graft-versus-host responses after intestinal transplantation. These receptors' targets are unknown. Generated by immunoSEQ multiplex PCR, the TCRdb table keeps only in-frame clones and is missing some. The sample shows tens of thousands of clones, roughly 95% of them seen only once. The sequencing here drew on unstimulated CD8+ T cells sorted from spleen or lymph node cells, taken before transplant. These receptors were collected from a human donor who was the organ donor for an intestinal transplant.

The V gene is TRBV7-3, the J gene TRBJ2-1, with D perhaps TRBD1 (6 bases). The V gene's germline CDR1 is SGHTA and CDR2 FQGTGA. Trimming cost V 5 bases and J 0 bases, with 14 bases left between them. This CDR3 has 16 residues. The CDR3 nucleotides are TGTGCCAGCAGCACGGGCGGACAGAGCTCCTACAATGAGCAGTTCTTC. Residues: CASSTGGQSSYNEQFF.

The chain recombines TRBV7-9 with TRBJ1-6; TRBD1 might be the D (6 bases). The germline V and J ends were trimmed by 1 base and 9 bases, with 13 bases remaining between them. The CDR3 is made up of 15 amino acids. Germline values: CDR1 SEHNR, CDR2 FQNEAQ (reference sequence). The CDR3 DNA is TGTGCCAGCAGCTTAGATCCAGGGGTGGTTTCACCCCTCCACTTT. It specifies CASSLDPGVVSPLHF. Looking up the rest from reference TRBV7-9 and TRBJ1-6 gives the full variable domain: DTGVSQNPRHKITKRGQNVTFRCDPISEHNRLYWYRQTLGQGPEFLTYFQNEAQLEKSRLLSDRFSAERPKGSFSTLEIQRTEQGDSAMYLCASSLDPGVVSPLHFGNGTRLTVT.

Only a few counts were recorded for this clone. CDR3 protein: CASSILRGGTEAFF. In nucleotides, the CDR3 is TGTGCCAGTAGTATCCTCAGGGGTGGGACTGAAGCTTTCTTT. The V call is TRBV19, the J call TRBJ1-1; D is possibly TRBD1 (6 bases). Trimming cost V 3 bases and J 5 bases, with 13 bases left between them. CDR1 is LNHDA and CDR2 is SQIVND in the germline V gene (reference sequence). CDR3 size: 14 residues.

The genes are TRBV27 and TRBJ1-2; the D gene is possibly TRBD1 (5 bases). V was shortened by 1 base and J by 4 bases, with 10 bases between the two germline ends. Germline CDR1 MNHEY, CDR2 SMNVEV (reference sequence). The CDR3 covers 14 residues. CDR3 sequence: CASSLLGTAYGYTF. The CDR3 nucleotides read TGTGCCAGCAGTTTATTAGGGACGGCCTATGGCTACACCTTC.

The genes are TRBV28 and TRBJ1-2, with no clear D. Germline CDR1 and CDR2: MDHEN and SYDVKM. V was cut by 4 bases and J by 5 bases, with 11 bases left in between. This CDR3 comprises 13 residues. CDR3 sequence reads: CASSYSDGYGYTF. The CDR3 bases are TGTGCCAGCAGTTATTCGGACGGGTATGGCTACACCTTC.

V and J are TRBV27 and TRBJ2-7; 10 nucleotides align to TRBD1. CDR3 length: 16 amino acids. V was pared by 2 bases and J by 2 bases, with 6 bases of the junction left unmatched. Per germline, CDR1 MNHEY and CDR2 SMNVEV (reference sequence). The CDR3: CASSLSSGTGAYEQYF. The CDR3 DNA reads TGTGCCAGCAGTTTAAGCTCCGGGACAGGGGCCTACGAGCAGTACTTC.

The chain employs TRBV4-1 and TRBJ1-2; the D gene is possibly TRBD1 (5 bases). CDR1 and CDR2 (germline): MGHRA, YSYEKL. V was trimmed by 4 bases and J by 0 bases, leaving 18 bases between them. The CDR3 is 17 amino acids. CDR3 amino acids: CASSRIGDGEANYGYTF. The DNA for the CDR3 is TGCGCCAGCAGCCGAATAGGGGACGGTGAAGCTAACTATGGCTACACCTTC.

This rearrangement joins TRBV7-3 to TRBJ1-1; maybe TRBD1 (5 bases). V lost 6 bases and J 4 bases, leaving 12 bases between the germline ends. The CDR3 runs 13 residues. Per germline, CDR1 SGHTA and CDR2 FQGTGA. Here the CDR3 DNA reads TGTGCCAGCAGTCAAGTGGGGGTCACTGAAGCTTTCTTT. This gives the protein CASSQVGVTEAFF. The entire variable domain, with the rest obtained from reference TRBV7-3 and TRBJ1-1, is as follows: GAGVSQTPSNKVTEKGKYVELRCDPISGHTALYWYRQSLGQGPEFLIYFQGTGAADDSGLPNDRFFAVRPEGSVSTLKIQRTERGDSAVYLCASSQVGVTEAFFGQGTRLTVV.

This chain links TRBV4-1 with TRBJ1-5, with 11 bases aligning to TRBD1. In germline, CDR1 is MGHRA, CDR2 YSYEKL. The CDR3 covers 19 residues. V lost 4 bases, J lost 5 bases, and 16 bases stayed unmatched. Written as DNA, the CDR3 is TGCGCCAGCAGCCTGCAACCCGCCGGGCAGGACAGGGGGCATCAGCCCCAGCATTTT. Translated: CASSLQPAGQDRGHQPQHF.

The CDR3 coding sequence is TGTGCCAGCAGTTTCCGCCTCCTAGCGCGGGACACAGATACGCAGTATTTT. It yields the protein CASSFRLLARDTDTQYF. The chain links TRBV27 to TRBJ2-3; D is perhaps TRBD2 (6 bases). Trimming removed 3 bases from V and 2 bases from J, with 18 bases in between. The germline V gene has CDR1 MNHEY and CDR2 SMNVEV (reference sequence). The CDR3 runs to 17 residues.

The chain recombines TRBV5-4 with TRBJ2-2; 7 bases match TRBD1. Germline CDR1 and CDR2: SGHNT and YYREEE (reference sequence). The CDR3 runs 16 residues. The junction had 4 bases not matched to a gene; V was cut back by 2 bases and J by 0 bases. The CDR3 nucleotides are TGTGCCAGCAGCTTCGGGGACAGCGCGAACACCGGGGAGCTGTTTTTT. It encodes CASSFGDSANTGELFF.

The CDR3 sequence is CASSPGQGLNTEAFF. CDR3 sequence (DNA): TGCGCCAGCAGCCCCGGACAGGGATTGAACACTGAAGCTTTCTTT. The chain couples TRBV4-3 to TRBJ1-1; TRBD1 matches 8 bases. CDR1 is LGHNA and CDR2 is YSLEER in the germline V gene. J was trimmed by 0 bases and V by 4 bases; bases with no gene match: 4. The CDR3 has 15 residues.

The chain has TRBV10-3 and TRBJ2-1; either TRBD1 or TRBD2 may fit D (5 bases each). V was cut by 6 bases and J by 3 bases, with 12 bases left in between. This CDR3 has 14 amino acids. CDR1 is ENHRY, CDR2 SYGVKD, per germline. The CDR3 bases are TGTGCCATCAGCCGGGACGGAGACTACAATGAGCAGTTCTTC. It specifies CAISRDGDYNEQFF.

The chain is built from TRBV29-1 and TRBJ1-1, with 10 positions matching TRBD1. J was trimmed by 5 bases and V by 6 bases; bases with no gene match: 6. The germline gives CDR1 SQVTM, CDR2 ANQGSEA. The CDR3 is 13 residues long. The CDR3 is CSVGTGASTEAFF. The CDR3 DNA sequence: TGCAGCGTGGGGACAGGGGCGTCGACTGAAGCTTTCTTT.